This T cell receptor (beta chain) comes out of a study of T cells in localized non-small cell lung cancer. V was trimmed by 3 bases and J by 7 bases, leaving 10 bases between them. The CDR3 loop spans 13 amino acids. Germline V gives CDR1 SGHVS, CDR2 FNYEAQ. Study-wide results and caveats: Those with higher blood T cell density had longer overall survival. The highest T cell clonality was in uninvolved adjacent lung, above tumor. Paired adjacent lung recovered a median roughly 54 of the top 100 tumor clones. Because sequencing included only one region (of the tumor), heterogeneity remains possible.

This clone was picked up a small number of times. Its antigen is unknown. Repertoires were generated with immunoSEQ multiplex PCR, while TCRdb's copy carries only in-frame clones and drops some. The profile shows tens of thousands of clones, around 82% of them singletons. The chain uses TRBV7-6 and TRBJ1-3; no clear D gene. This TCR was sampled from a female donor at least 60 years old with stage I lung adenocarcinoma. Sequencing used peripheral blood, obtained before any cancer treatment. This chain's CDR3 is CASSLAVGNTIYF. The CDR3 bases are TGTGCCAGCAGCTTGGCTGTGGGCAACACCATATATTTT.